Listed below are T cell receptor beta chains from one sample, sequenced in a study of T cells in localized non-small cell lung cancer. Generated by immunoSEQ multiplex PCR, the TCRdb table keeps only in-frame clones and is missing some. The table has under 35,000 clones, approximately 90% seen once. This specimen consisted of peripheral blood mononuclear cells, obtained before any cancer treatment. These receptors were obtained from a female donor at least 60 years old with stage II lung adenocarcinoma. Both conserved end residues are part of each CDR3. The order of the fields is D gene, V gene, clone size, CDR3 length, J gene, CDR3 DNA, CDR3 protein. A D gene is named only where the DNA matches it firmly. Clone size, where shown, is once, few, many, or a class for clones that have expanded.

D: -; V: TRBV9; size: -; length: 14; J: TRBJ1-1; DNA: TGTGCCAGCAGCGTACTAGCAGCGGACACTGAAGCTTTCTTT; CDR3: CASSVLAADTEAFF
D: TRBD1; V: TRBV2; size: -; length: 14; J: TRBJ2-7; DNA: TGTGCCAGCAGTGACCGGACAGGCACCTACGAGCAGTACTTC; CDR3: CASSDRTGTYEQYF
D: -; V: TRBV7-9; size: -; length: 15; J: TRBJ2-1; DNA: TGTGCCAGCAGCCCCGCGACATTGCATCTCAATGAGCAGTTCTTC; CDR3: CASSPATLHLNEQFF
D: -; V: TRBV20-1; size: -; length: 11; J: TRBJ2-5; DNA: TGCAGTGCTAGTGTCAAAGAGACCCAGTACTTC; CDR3: CSASVKETQYF
D: TRBD1; V: TRBV28; size: -; length: 14; J: TRBJ1-1; DNA: TGTGCCAGCAGTTCTCCCCTCAGGGGGGCTGAAGCTTTCTTT; CDR3: CASSSPLRGAEAFF
D: TRBD2; V: TRBV4-3; size: -; length: 16; J: TRBJ2-7; DNA: TGCGCCAGCAGCCAAGATCCCTCTAGCGGGGGGTACGAGCAGTACTTC; CDR3: CASSQDPSSGGYEQYF
D: -; V: TRBV30; size: -; length: 10; J: TRBJ2-7; DNA: TGTGCCTGGGGGGGGGACAAACGGTACTTC; CDR3: CAWGGDKRYF
D: -; V: TRBV29-1; size: -; length: 12; J: TRBJ2-5; DNA: TGCAGCGTTGTTGGGGTCCAAGAGACCCAGTACTTC; CDR3: CSVVGVQETQYF
D: -; V: TRBV6-1; size: -; length: 10; J: TRBJ2-1; DNA: TGTGCCAGCAGGGAGGATGAGCAGTTCTTC; CDR3: CASREDEQFF
D: TRBD1; V: TRBV28; size: -; length: 15; J: TRBJ2-6; DNA: TGTGCCAGCAGTTTACAGGGGGCTGGGGCCAACGTCCTGACTTTC; CDR3: CASSLQGAGANVLTF
D: -; V: TRBV4-2; size: -; length: 15; J: TRBJ2-3; DNA: TGTGCCAGCAGCCCCCCCGGGGGGCAAGGAGATACGCAGTATTTT; CDR3: CASSPPGGQGDTQYF
D: TRBD1; V: TRBV6-5; size: -; length: 16; J: TRBJ1-1; DNA: TGTGCCAGCAGTTATTCCCAACAGGGGGCGAACACTGAAGCTTTCTTT; CDR3: CASSYSQQGANTEAFF
D: TRBD1; V: TRBV5-6; size: -; length: 12; J: TRBJ2-7; DNA: TGTGCCAGCAGCCCGGGGACAGTCGAGCAGTACTTC; CDR3: CASSPGTVEQYF
D: -; V: TRBV28; size: -; length: 13; J: TRBJ2-7; DNA: TGTGCCAGCGGGGGTAGAGGCTCCTACGAGCAGTACTTC; CDR3: CASGGRGSYEQYF
D: -; V: TRBV5-1; size: -; length: 13; J: TRBJ2-5; DNA: TGCGCCAGCAGCCGCGACAGTACCGGGACCCAGTACTTC; CDR3: CASSRDSTGTQYF
D: -; V: TRBV20-1; size: -; length: 10; J: TRBJ2-3; DNA: TGCAGTGCTGCAGGGGCTGCGCAGTATTTT; CDR3: CSAAGAAQYF
D: TRBD1; V: TRBV28; size: -; length: 18; J: TRBJ2-1; DNA: TGTGCCAGCAGCGGAACCGGGACAGGGGGACTCTCCTACAATGAGCAGTTCTTC; CDR3: CASSGTGTGGLSYNEQFF
D: -; V: TRBV2; size: -; length: 15; J: TRBJ1-1; DNA: TGTGCCAGCAGTGAAGGGATGGGCATGAACACTGAAGCTTTCTTT; CDR3: CASSEGMGMNTEAFF
D: -; V: TRBV29-1; size: -; length: 10; J: TRBJ2-1; DNA: TGCAGCGTCGCGGCGGGGCTTCAGTTCTTC; CDR3: CSVAAGLQFF
D: TRBD1; V: TRBV2; size: -; length: 13; J: TRBJ1-1; DNA: TGTGCCAGCAGGGACAGGGGGAACACTGAAGCTTTCTTT; CDR3: CASRDRGNTEAFF
D: -; V: TRBV5-4; size: -; length: 14; J: TRBJ1-2; DNA: TGTGCCAGCAGCCGTCGGGGCCAGGACTCTGGCTACACCTTC; CDR3: CASSRRGQDSGYTF
D: -; V: TRBV7-2; size: once; length: 11; J: TRBJ2-5; DNA: TGTGCCAGCAGCTTACAAGAGACCCAGTACTTC; CDR3: CASSLQETQYF
D: -; V: TRBV6-7; size: -; length: 18; J: TRBJ1-5; DNA: TGTGCCAGCAGTTACTCCCCTCACCGTGGGCAGGGCAACCAGCCCCAGCATTTT; CDR3: CASSYSPHRGQGNQPQHF
D: TRBD1; V: TRBV15; size: -; length: 13; J: TRBJ1-2; DNA: TGTGCCACCCTTGGGCAGGGGGCGTGGGGCTACACCTTC; CDR3: CATLGQGAWGYTF